The entry below gives a single T cell receptor (beta chain) sequence along with its context. Its antigen is as yet unknown. The sample comes from a study of T cells in localized non-small cell lung cancer. Study-level findings and limits: Heterogeneity remains possible, as sequencing covered one tumor region only. Of the tissues analyzed, uninvolved adjacent lung showed maximal T cell clonality, greater than tumor.

Profiling relied on immunoSEQ multiplex PCR, and the TCRdb table lists in-frame clones only, not all of them. The table has about 48,000 clones, 77% seen once. CDR3 size: 15 residues. V lost 2 bases to trimming and J lost 3 bases, with 14 bases between them. Germline assignment: CDR1 MNHEY and CDR2 SVGAGI. Sequenced material: peripheral blood, taken before any cancer treatment. The TCR was taken from a man aged 35 to 69 with stage I squamous cell lung carcinoma. The V and J genes are TRBV6-5 and TRBJ2-7; tentatively, D is TRBD2 (5 bases). CDR3 sequence: CASSYDGGGYYEQYF. In nucleotides, the CDR3 is TGTGCCAGCAGTTACGACGGAGGAGGATACTACGAGCAGTACTTC.